Following are 4 T cell receptor beta chains from one sample sequenced in a study of sequential checkpoint blockade in melanoma. Method: immunoSEQ multiplex PCR; TCRdb's copy keeps in-frame clones and lacks some. The data show some 17,000 clones, with around two thirds seen just once and under 25% held by the top ten. Treatment here: randomized to nivolumab then ipilimumab (arm A) or the reverse (arm B). The sequenced sample was CD8+ T cells sorted from blood (inferred from file names), obtained from a patient given nivolumab and ipilimumab in sequence. These receptor sequences come from a human donor with melanoma.

The chain is built from TRBV27 and TRBJ2-1; possibly TRBD2 for D (5 bases). V was clipped by 2 bases and J by 4 bases, with 24 bases between them. The CDR3 runs to 19 residues. Per germline, CDR1 MNHEY and CDR2 SMNVEV (reference sequence). CDR3 coding DNA: TGTGCCAGCAGTTTAAACCCGGGTTCCCTAGCCCTACTTTACAATGAGCAGTTCTTC. Translated: CASSLNPGSLALLYNEQFF.

This clone occurred a few times. An end of the junction does not agree with germline; a read error may underlie this. This rearrangement joins TRBV4-1 to TRBJ2-3, with a weak D call TRBD2 (6 bases). This CDR3 is 15 amino acids long. Germline V gives CDR1 MGHRA, CDR2 YSYEKL. CDR3 residues: CASSHGTLYTDTQYF. The DNA of the CDR3 is TGTGCCAGCAGCCACGGGACTCTGTACACAGATACGCAGTATTTT.

In this sample, this clone turned up a few times. The V gene is TRBV21-1, the J gene TRBJ1-1; the table's D call TRBD1 went unverified against the DNA. TRBV21-1 is reported as a pseudogene. The CDR3 is 16 residues long. CDR3 bases: TGTGCCAGCAGCAAAGCGCCCGTGGCAGGGATGAGGTGGGCTTTCTTT. It is translated as CASSKAPVAGMRWAFF.

The rearrangement uses TRBV7-9 and TRBJ1-4; TRBD1 is a possible D gene (5 bases). The CDR3 is made up of 15 amino acids. Germline CDR1 SEHNR, CDR2 FQNEAQ (reference sequence). Trimming took 6 bases from V and 4 from J, leaving 15 bases between them. This chain's CDR3 is CASSMPQGLNEKLFF. The DNA for the CDR3 is TGTGCCAGCAGTATGCCTCAGGGTCTTAATGAAAAACTGTTTTTT.